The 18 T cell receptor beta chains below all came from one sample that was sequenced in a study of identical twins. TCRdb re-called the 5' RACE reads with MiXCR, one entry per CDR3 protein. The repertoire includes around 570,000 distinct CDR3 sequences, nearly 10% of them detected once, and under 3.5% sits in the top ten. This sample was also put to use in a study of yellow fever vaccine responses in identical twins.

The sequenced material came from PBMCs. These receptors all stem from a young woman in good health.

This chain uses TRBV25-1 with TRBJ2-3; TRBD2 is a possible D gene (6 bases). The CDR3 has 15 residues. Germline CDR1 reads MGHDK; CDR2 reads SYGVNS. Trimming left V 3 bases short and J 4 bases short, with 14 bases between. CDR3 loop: CASSDAGSPSDTQYF. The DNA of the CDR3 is TGTGCCAGCAGTGACGCGGGATCCCCCTCAGATACGCAGTATTTT.

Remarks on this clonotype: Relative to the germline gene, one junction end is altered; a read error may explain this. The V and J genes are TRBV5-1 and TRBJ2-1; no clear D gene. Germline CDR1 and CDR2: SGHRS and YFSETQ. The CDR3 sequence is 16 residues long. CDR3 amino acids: CASSPREVFSYNQQFF. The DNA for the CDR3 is TGCGCCAGCAGCCCGAGAGAGGTCTTCTCCTACAATCAGCAGTTCTTC.

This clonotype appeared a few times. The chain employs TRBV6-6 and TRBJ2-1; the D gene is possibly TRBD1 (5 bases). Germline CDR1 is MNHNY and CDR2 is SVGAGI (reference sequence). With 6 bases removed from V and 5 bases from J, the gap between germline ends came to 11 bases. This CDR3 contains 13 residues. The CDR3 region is CASSPDRNNEQFF. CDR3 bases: TGTGCCAGCAGCCCCGACAGAAACAATGAGCAGTTCTTC.

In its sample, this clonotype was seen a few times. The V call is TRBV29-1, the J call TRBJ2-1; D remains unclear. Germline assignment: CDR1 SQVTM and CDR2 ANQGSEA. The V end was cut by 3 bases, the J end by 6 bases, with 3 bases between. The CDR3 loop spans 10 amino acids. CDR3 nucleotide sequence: TGCAGCGTTGATGTCAATGAGCAGTTCTTC. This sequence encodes CSVDVNEQFF.

The DNA of the CDR3 is TGCGCCAGCAGCCAAGACAGGACAGGTTGGCCCGGGGAGCTGTTTTTT. Translation gives CASSQDRTGWPGELFF. The chain recombines TRBV4-3 with TRBJ2-2, with 7 bases fitting TRBD1. The CDR3 is 16 residues long. Unmatched junction bases numbered 7, after V lost 0 bases and J lost 6 bases. Germline loops: CDR1 LGHNA, CDR2 YSLEER.

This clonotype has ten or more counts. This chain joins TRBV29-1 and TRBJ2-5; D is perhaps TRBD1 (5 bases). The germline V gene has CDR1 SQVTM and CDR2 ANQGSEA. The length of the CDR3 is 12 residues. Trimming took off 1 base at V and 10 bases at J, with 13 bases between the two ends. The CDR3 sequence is CSVEGIRAGQYF. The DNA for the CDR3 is TGCAGCGTTGAAGGGATCAGGGCTGGCCAGTACTTC.

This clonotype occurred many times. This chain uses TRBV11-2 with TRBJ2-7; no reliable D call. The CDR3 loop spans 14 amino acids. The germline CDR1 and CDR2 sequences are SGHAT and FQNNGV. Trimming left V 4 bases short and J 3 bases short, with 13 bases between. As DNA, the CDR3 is TGTGCCAGCAGCTCTTCCACCCTGGTCTACGAGCAGTACTTC. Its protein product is CASSSSTLVYEQYF.

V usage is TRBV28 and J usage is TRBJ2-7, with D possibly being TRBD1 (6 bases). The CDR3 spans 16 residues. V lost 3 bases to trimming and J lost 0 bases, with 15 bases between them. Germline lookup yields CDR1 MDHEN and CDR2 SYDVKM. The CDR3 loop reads CASSFSGDQFSYEQYF. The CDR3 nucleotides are TGTGCCAGCAGTTTTTCAGGGGACCAATTCTCCTACGAGCAGTACTTC.

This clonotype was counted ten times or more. CDR3 nucleotides: TGTGCCAGCAGCTTGGTATCTAGCGGGAGGTTCCCCAATTACAATGAGCAGTTCTTC. Its translation is CASSLVSSGRFPNYNEQFF. The J gene is TRBJ2-1, the V gene TRBV5-4; TRBD2 aligns across 11 bases. The V segment lost 0 bases and the J segment 4 bases; nucleotides outside the gene matches: 12. The CDR3 contains 19 residues. Germline V gene data show CDR1 as SGHNT and CDR2 as YYREEE (reference sequence).

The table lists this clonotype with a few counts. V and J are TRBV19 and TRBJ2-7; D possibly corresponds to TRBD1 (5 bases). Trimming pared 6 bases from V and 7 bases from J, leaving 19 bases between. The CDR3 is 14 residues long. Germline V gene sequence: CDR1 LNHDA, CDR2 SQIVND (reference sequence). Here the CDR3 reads CASSPGQGPLEQYF. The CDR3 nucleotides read TGTGCCAGTAGCCCCGGGCAGGGTCCGCTGGAGCAGTACTTC.

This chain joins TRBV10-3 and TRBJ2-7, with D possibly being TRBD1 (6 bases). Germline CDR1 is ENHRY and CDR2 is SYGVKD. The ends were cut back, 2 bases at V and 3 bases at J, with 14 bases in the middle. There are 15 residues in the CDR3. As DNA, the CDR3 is TGTGCCATCAGTGAGACAGGGCCCGCGAACTACGAGCAGTACTTC. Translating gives CAISETGPANYEQYF.

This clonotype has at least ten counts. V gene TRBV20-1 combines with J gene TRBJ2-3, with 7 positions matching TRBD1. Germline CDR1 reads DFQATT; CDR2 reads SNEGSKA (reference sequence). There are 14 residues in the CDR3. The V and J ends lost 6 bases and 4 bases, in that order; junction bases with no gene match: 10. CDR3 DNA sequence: TGCAGTGCAGACACCGGACAGGAGGCAGATACGCAGTATTTT. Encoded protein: CSADTGQEADTQYF.

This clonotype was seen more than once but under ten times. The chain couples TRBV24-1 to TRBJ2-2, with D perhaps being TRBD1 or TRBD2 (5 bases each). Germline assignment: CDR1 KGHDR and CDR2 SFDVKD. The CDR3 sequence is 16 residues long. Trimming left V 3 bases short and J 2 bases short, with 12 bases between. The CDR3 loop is CATSDAPRDNTGELFF. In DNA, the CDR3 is TGTGCCACCAGTGATGCACCCCGGGACAACACCGGGGAGCTGTTTTTT.

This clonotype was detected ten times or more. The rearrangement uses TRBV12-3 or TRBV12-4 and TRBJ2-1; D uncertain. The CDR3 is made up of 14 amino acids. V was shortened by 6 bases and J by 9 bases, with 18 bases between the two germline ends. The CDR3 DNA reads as TGTGCCAGCAGCCAATTATTCGATCGTGGTGAGCAGTTCTTC. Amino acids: CASSQLFDRGEQFF.

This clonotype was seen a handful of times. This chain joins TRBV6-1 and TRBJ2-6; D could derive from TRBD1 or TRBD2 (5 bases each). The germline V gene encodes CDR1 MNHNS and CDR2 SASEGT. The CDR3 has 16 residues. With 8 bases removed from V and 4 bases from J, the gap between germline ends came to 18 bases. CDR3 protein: CASARTGTKGANVLTF. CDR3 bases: TGTGCCAGCGCTAGAACCGGGACGAAGGGGGCCAACGTCCTGACTTTC.

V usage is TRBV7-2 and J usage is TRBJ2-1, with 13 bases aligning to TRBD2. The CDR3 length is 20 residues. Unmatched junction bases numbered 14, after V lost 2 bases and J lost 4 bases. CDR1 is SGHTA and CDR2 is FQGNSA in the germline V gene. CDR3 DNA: TGTGCCAGCAGCTTATCGCCGGGACTAGCGGGATTTGGAGTATACAATGAGCAGTTCTTC. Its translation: CASSLSPGLAGFGVYNEQFF.

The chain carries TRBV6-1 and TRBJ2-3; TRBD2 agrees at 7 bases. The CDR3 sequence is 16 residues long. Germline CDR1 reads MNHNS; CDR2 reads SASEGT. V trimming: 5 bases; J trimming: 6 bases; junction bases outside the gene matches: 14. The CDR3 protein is CASSPSSLTSADTQYF. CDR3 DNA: TGTGCCAGCAGTCCTTCCTCTCTTACTAGCGCGGATACGCAGTATTTT.

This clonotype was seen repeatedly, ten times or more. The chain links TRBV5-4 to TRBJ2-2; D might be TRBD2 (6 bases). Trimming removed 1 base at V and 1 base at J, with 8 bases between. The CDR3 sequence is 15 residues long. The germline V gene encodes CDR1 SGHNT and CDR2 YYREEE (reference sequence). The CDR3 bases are TGTGCCAGCAGCTTGAGGCGGGGGAACACCGGGGAGCTGTTTTTT. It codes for CASSLRRGNTGELFF.